A single sample gave rise to the 7 T cell receptor beta chains below, sequenced in a study of T cell responses to AZD1222 COVID-19 vaccine. The repertoire was sequenced with immunoSEQ multiplex PCR; TCRdb's copy has only in-frame clones and lacks some. The sample lists about 150,000 clones, about 87% seen once, with approximately 3.1% in the top ten. Sequenced material: peripheral blood, taken on day 0 of MenACWY control vaccination. The receptor source for this set is an adult in good health.

As DNA, the CDR3 is TGCGCCAGCAGCCGGTTAACAGCCGGCACCGGGGAGCTGTTTTTT. Protein product: CASSRLTAGTGELFF. This chain joins TRBV5-1 and TRBJ2-2; D is ambiguous. V shed 4 bases and J shed 4 bases, with 14 bases lying between them. This CDR3 spans 15 amino acids. Germline CDR1 and CDR2: SGHRS and YFSETQ.

The chain couples TRBV3-1 (or the pseudogene TRBV3-2) to TRBJ2-7; possibly TRBD1 for D (5 bases). Trimming removed 6 bases at V and 9 bases at J, with 15 bases between. The CDR3 contains 12 residues. Germline values: CDR1 LGHDT, CDR2 YNNKEL (reference sequence). The chain's CDR3 is CASRGDSTGQYF. Here the CDR3 DNA reads TGTGCCAGCAGGGGCGACAGCACCGGGCAGTACTTC.

This clone was observed a handful of times. The chain couples TRBV12-3 or TRBV12-4 to TRBJ2-7; D uncertain. V lost 6 bases to trimming and J lost 5 bases, with 8 bases between them. The CDR3 is 11 residues long. For the CDR3, the DNA is TGTGCCAGCAGCCCCCTTCACGAGCAGTACTTC. This codes for CASSPLHEQYF.

This chain joins TRBV5-5 and TRBJ1-2, with 12 bases fitting TRBD1. The J segment lost 6 bases and the V segment lost 3 bases, leaving 3 bases of the junction unmatched. Germline CDR1 is SGHKS and CDR2 is YYEKEE (reference sequence). This CDR3 contains 14 residues. CDR3: CASSSGTGGDGYTF. For the CDR3, the DNA is TGTGCCAGCAGCTCCGGGACAGGGGGCGATGGCTACACCTTC.

J is TRBJ1-2 and V is TRBV15; TRBD1 matches 8 bases. The CDR3 extends over 14 amino acids. Germline CDR1 LNHNV, CDR2 YYDKDF (reference sequence). The junction had 6 bases not matched to a gene; V was cut back by 6 bases and J by 3 bases. Here the CDR3 DNA reads TGTGCCACCAGAAAAGGGGGACAGGACTATGGCTACACCTTC. Translation: CATRKGGQDYGYTF.

In its sample, this clone was seen a few times. V and J are TRBV3-1 (or the pseudogene TRBV3-2) and TRBJ1-1; D is perhaps TRBD1 (5 bases). The germline V gene has CDR1 LGHDT and CDR2 YNNKEL (reference sequence). The length of the CDR3 is 14 residues. V lost 8 bases and J 1 base, leaving 14 bases between the germline ends. This CDR3 reads CASARGLRNTEAFF. In nucleotides, the CDR3 is TGTGCCAGCGCCCGGGGGTTGAGGAACACTGAAGCTTTCTTT.

The chain has TRBV12-3 or TRBV12-4 and TRBJ2-7, with D perhaps matching TRBD1 (5 bases). V gave up 5 bases and J gave up 7 bases, with 15 bases separating them. The CDR3 runs to 13 residues. CDR3 loop: CASSEPQAGEQYF. The CDR3 region has the DNA TGTGCCAGCAGTGAGCCCCAAGCAGGGGAGCAGTACTTC.